Listed here are 27 T cell receptor beta chains from one sample, sequenced in a study of cytomegalovirus exposure and HLA in healthy donors (dated by TCRdb to about 2017). Library preparation employed the immunoSEQ multiplex PCR assay. TCRdb re-hosts the immuneACCESS table, in-frame sequences only. Its copies lack some clones; in the studies checked, an unresolved V gene accounts for under half of them, and the cause for the rest is not known. The sample has 110,000 or so clones on record, about 84% of them singletons. Of the sample, nearly 5% is held by the ten largest clones. The sequenced material came from PBMCs. Receptors originate from a man younger than 30 in good health and CMV-seronegative.

The chain's CDR3 is CASSFQLQGKLNTEAFF. The CDR3 DNA reads TGCGCCAGCAGCTTCCAACTACAGGGAAAGTTGAACACTGAAGCTTTCTTT. The chain has TRBV5-1 and TRBJ1-1; the D gene is possibly TRBD1 (6 bases). Trimming left V 2 bases short and J 0 bases short, with 17 bases between. CDR3 length equals 17 residues. Looked up from germline, CDR1 is SGHRS and CDR2 is YFSETQ.

The V gene is TRBV5-4, the J gene TRBJ2-1, with D perhaps TRBD1 (6 bases). Germline assignment: CDR1 SGHNT and CDR2 YYREEE (reference sequence). Trimming took off 2 bases at V and 0 bases at J, with 12 bases between the two ends. The CDR3 sequence is 16 residues long. The CDR3 loop reads CASSLGGQSSYNEQFF. In nucleotides, the CDR3 is TGTGCCAGCAGCTTAGGAGGACAGAGCTCCTACAATGAGCAGTTCTTC.

This rearrangement joins TRBV5-1 to TRBJ2-3; weak D call: TRBD1 (7 bases). CDR1 is SGHRS and CDR2 is YFSETQ in the germline V gene. Between the trimmed V and J ends, which lost 0 bases and 4 bases, there was a span of 12 bases. This CDR3 has 15 residues. CDR3 nucleotide sequence: TGCGCCAGCAGCTTGGTACAGGGGAGGCCAGATACGCAGTATTTT. Amino acid sequence: CASSLVQGRPDTQYF.

CDR3 in amino acids: CASRPGQGAGTEAFF. CDR3 in DNA: TGTGCCAGTAGGCCGGGACAGGGGGCGGGCACTGAAGCTTTCTTT. The V and J genes are TRBV19 and TRBJ1-1; 12 bases are a match to TRBD1. This CDR3 contains 15 residues. CDR1 and CDR2 (germline): LNHDA, SQIVND (reference sequence). V lost 6 bases, J lost 4 bases, and 6 bases stayed unmatched.

J is TRBJ2-5 and V is TRBV6-5; D is perhaps TRBD2 (6 bases). The ends were cut back, 6 bases at V and 0 bases at J, with 14 bases in the middle. Germline CDR1 MNHEY, CDR2 SVGAGI. This CDR3 has 15 amino acids. The CDR3 coding sequence is TGTGCCAGCAGCAGCGAGCGGGTATACCAAGAGACCCAGTACTTC. This translates into CASSSERVYQETQYF.

Only a few counts were recorded for this clone. The chain combines TRBV21-1 with TRBJ2-7; the table calls TRBD2, which could not be checked here. TRBV21-1 corresponds to a pseudogene. The CDR3 runs to 18 residues. CDR3: CASSKDLLGSGTHYEQYF. The CDR3 region has the DNA TGTGCCAGCAGCAAAGATCTCCTGGGAAGCGGGACCCACTACGAGCAGTACTTC.

The rearrangement uses TRBV14 and TRBJ2-1; TRBD2 agrees at 10 bases. The V gene's germline CDR1 is SGHDN and CDR2 FVKESK. J gave up 2 bases and V 3 bases, and 4 bases lay outside the gene matches. The CDR3 consists of 16 residues. CDR3 nucleotides: TGTGCCAGCAGCCACCTAGCGGGGGCCGCCTACAATGAGCAGTTCTTC. This codes for CASSHLAGAAYNEQFF.

The CDR3 region is CASSHRDRGSYEQYF. In nucleotides, the CDR3 is TGTGCCAGCAGCCACCGGGACAGGGGGAGTTACGAGCAGTACTTC. The chain employs TRBV5-4 and TRBJ2-7, with TRBD1 identical over 11 bases. V lost 4 bases, J lost 4 bases, and 7 bases stayed unmatched. Germline CDR1 is SGHNT and CDR2 is YYREEE (reference sequence). The CDR3 consists of 15 residues.

The chain uses TRBV5-4 and TRBJ2-1, with D possibly TRBD1 on 5 matching bases. V was trimmed by 3 bases and J by 2 bases, leaving 12 bases between them. From germline, CDR1 is SGHNT and CDR2 YYREEE (reference sequence). The CDR3 runs to 15 residues. CDR3 in amino acids: CASSWITGPYNEQFF. CDR3 in DNA: TGTGCCAGCAGCTGGATTACAGGACCCTACAATGAGCAGTTCTTC.

This sequence joins TRBV5-1 and TRBJ1-2; TRBD1 is a possible D gene (6 bases). The CDR3 consists of 14 residues. In germline, CDR1 is SGHRS, CDR2 YFSETQ. Trimming took 1 base from V and 6 from J, leaving 13 bases between them. The CDR3: CASSLTTTGHGYTF. CDR3 nucleotides: TGCGCCAGCAGCTTGACCACTACAGGGCATGGCTACACCTTC.

By share of the sample, this clone is medium-sized. The chain recombines TRBV27 with TRBJ1-2; TRBD1 matches at 7 bases. The CDR3 contains 16 residues. Germline V gene sequence: CDR1 MNHEY, CDR2 SMNVEV (reference sequence). Losses at the gene ends were 2 bases for V and 5 bases for J; bases not matched to a gene: 11. The DNA for the CDR3 is TGTGCCAGCAGTTTACGAGGGAAGGGGGCCCAATATGGCTACACCTTC. It translates to CASSLRGKGAQYGYTF.

The chain couples TRBV6-9 to TRBJ1-3; TRBD1 matches at 7 bases. Germline CDR1 reads MNHGY; CDR2 reads SVAAGI. V gave up 3 bases and J gave up 4 bases; unmatched junction bases: 3. CDR3 length equals 14 residues. The CDR3 nucleotides are TGTGCCAGCAGTTACAGGGGGACCGGAAACACCATATATTTT. As protein: CASSYRGTGNTIYF.

V gene TRBV29-1 combines with J gene TRBJ1-4; D is possibly TRBD1 (5 bases). Trimming cost V 6 bases and J 0 bases, with 14 bases left between them. Germline V CDR1 and CDR2: SQVTM, ANQGSEA. This CDR3 spans 15 amino acids. CDR3 sequence (DNA): TGCAGCGTGACCGGGACTGATACAACTAATGAAAAACTGTTTTTT. Translation gives CSVTGTDTTNEKLFF.

DNA for the CDR3: TGTGCCAGCACCCAGGGGACTAGTCTCACAGATACGCAGTATTTT. Its translation: CASTQGTSLTDTQYF. The V and J genes are TRBV6-6 and TRBJ2-3; 8 bases line up with TRBD2. With 7 bases clipped from V and 2 bases from J, the junction kept 8 bases outside the gene matches. Germline assignment: CDR1 MNHNY and CDR2 SVGAGI (reference sequence). The CDR3 is made up of 15 amino acids.

The chain combines TRBV27 with TRBJ2-7, with D possibly matching TRBD2 (5 bases). The V gene's germline CDR1 is MNHEY and CDR2 SMNVEV (reference sequence). V gave up 1 base and J gave up 0 bases, with 13 bases separating them. The CDR3 sequence is 16 residues long. The CDR3 spells CASSLFGGLSSYEQYF. CDR3 in DNA: TGTGCCAGCAGTTTATTTGGAGGCTTGAGCTCCTACGAGCAGTACTTC.

The rearrangement links TRBV5-6 to TRBJ1-1; D not resolved. Deletions cut 4 bases from V and 1 base from J, with 11 bases between. The CDR3 extends over 14 amino acids. Germline assignment: CDR1 SGHDT and CDR2 YYEEEE. The CDR3 protein is CASSPNLGNTEAFF. CDR3 nucleotide sequence: TGTGCCAGCAGCCCCAATCTCGGGAACACTGAAGCTTTCTTT.

This chain connects TRBV9 to TRBJ2-5; D is unclear. V was shortened by 3 bases and J by 1 base, with 10 bases between the two germline ends. The CDR3 is made up of 14 amino acids. Germline V gene sequence: CDR1 SGDLS, CDR2 YYNGEE. The CDR3 DNA reads as TGTGCCAGCAGCGCTTGGGCAGCCCAAGAGACCCAGTACTTC. This codes for CASSAWAAQETQYF.

J is TRBJ2-7 and V is TRBV5-1; 8 positions agree with TRBD1. J was trimmed by 4 bases and V by 4 bases; bases with no gene match: 13. CDR1 is SGHRS and CDR2 is YFSETQ in the germline V gene. This CDR3 is built from 16 residues. CDR3: CASSLHLQGVGYEQYF. CDR3 DNA: TGCGCCAGCAGCCTCCACCTACAGGGGGTTGGATACGAGCAGTACTTC.

The chain combines TRBV11-2 with TRBJ1-3; 8 nucleotides match TRBD1. This CDR3 is 15 amino acids long. The trim removed 4 bases at V and 3 bases at J, leaving 5 bases unmatched. Looked up from germline, CDR1 is SGHAT and CDR2 is FQNNGV. The CDR3 DNA reads as TGTGCCAGCAGCTCCCGCGACAGGGGTGGAAACACCATATATTTT. This gives the protein CASSSRDRGGNTIYF.

The gene calls are TRBV5-4 and TRBJ2-1, with 11 nucleotides matching TRBD2. CDR1 SGHNT and CDR2 YYREEE come from the germline V gene (reference sequence). The CDR3 has 16 amino acids. Trimming at V came to 4 bases and at J to 8 bases, leaving 11 bases not matched to a gene. The CDR3 sequence: CASSAGRLAGSDEQFF. Here the CDR3 DNA reads TGTGCCAGCAGCGCAGGAAGACTAGCGGGGAGCGATGAGCAGTTCTTC. The full variable domain, its missing parts supplied by reference TRBV5-4 and TRBJ2-1, is ETGVTQSPTHLIKTRGQQVTLRCSSQSGHNTVSWYQQALGQGPQFIFQYYREEENGRGNFPPRFSGLQFPNYSSELNVNALELDDSALYLCASSAGRLAGSDEQFFGPGTRLTVL.

In DNA form, the CDR3 reads TGTGCCAGCAGCTTTGCAGATACCTACGAGCAGTACTTC. It translates to CASSFADTYEQYF. The chain is built from TRBV11-2 and TRBJ2-7; D is unresolved. The CDR3 is 13 residues long. Germline CDR1 and CDR2: SGHAT and FQNNGV. V was cut by 3 bases and J by 2 bases, with 8 bases left in between.

The gene calls are TRBV30 and TRBJ2-5; D is undetermined. This CDR3 has 11 amino acids. CDR1 and CDR2 (germline): GTSNPN, SVGIG (reference sequence). V shed 3 bases and J shed 4 bases, with 6 bases lying between them. The CDR3 DNA reads as TGTGCCTGGAGCCAGCGAGAGACCCAGTACTTC. Its protein is CAWSQRETQYF.

V gene TRBV5-1 combines with J gene TRBJ2-1; 11 bases align to TRBD2. Germline-derived CDR1 and CDR2 are SGHRS and YFSETQ. CDR3 length: 15 residues. J lost 10 bases, V lost 0 bases, and 6 bases had no gene match. The CDR3 here is CASSLGTSGSEEQFF. The DNA for the CDR3 is TGCGCCAGCAGCTTGGGTACTAGCGGGAGTGAAGAGCAGTTCTTC.

The chain links TRBV4-1 to TRBJ2-1, with 12 nucleotides matching TRBD2. Looked up from germline, CDR1 is MGHRA and CDR2 is YSYEKL. V dropped 0 bases and J dropped 7; count of bases not matched to a gene: 10. The CDR3 has 18 amino acids. The CDR3 DNA sequence: TGCGCCAGCAGCCAAGATCTTTGGACTAGCGGGATGATAAATGAGCAGTTCTTC. Translating gives CASSQDLWTSGMINEQFF.

V is TRBV29-1 and J is TRBJ2-1; 13 bases are shared with TRBD2. The germline V gene encodes CDR1 SQVTM and CDR2 ANQGSEA. The V gene end was trimmed by 6 bases and the J gene end by 6 bases; junction bases not matched to a gene: 5. CDR3 length equals 14 residues. The CDR3 reads CSVMTSGGLNEQFF. The CDR3 DNA sequence: TGCAGCGTCATGACTAGCGGGGGGCTCAATGAGCAGTTCTTC.

The J gene is TRBJ2-7, the V gene TRBV2; 8 positions agree with TRBD2. V lost 11 bases, J lost 6 bases, and 9 bases stayed unmatched. The CDR3 contains 12 residues. CDR1 SNHLY and CDR2 FYNNEI come from the germline V gene. CDR3 DNA: TGTGCCTCGGCGGGGGGAAAGGGCGAGCAGTACTTC. Residues: CASAGGKGEQYF.

The CDR3 DNA reads TGTGCCAGCAGCAACAGGGTTGGCTACAATGAGCAGTTCTTC. Encoded protein: CASSNRVGYNEQFF. The chain links TRBV2 to TRBJ2-1; weak D call: TRBD1 (6 bases). Germline V gene lookup returns CDR1 SNHLY and CDR2 FYNNEI. This CDR3 spans 14 amino acids. V dropped 6 bases and J dropped 3 bases, with 12 bases sitting between them.